The entry below gives a single T cell receptor beta chain sequence along with its context. This specimen comes from a study of blood T cell repertoires in COVID-19. Study summary: Samples of COVID-19 (acute and convalescent) were obtained from the United States, Italy and Spain. T cells, B-cell-depleted T cells, or PBMCs supplied cDNA or gDNA.

As originally analysed: Amplification from reference gene primers served as the basis for estimated nucleated cell counts. Method: immunoSEQ multiplex PCR; TCRdb's copy keeps in-frame clones and lacks some. That table is the source of V, J and clone size, and D and trimming were worked out from the DNA. The sample consists of some 270,000 clones, about 89% of them appearing once. Sequencing was carried out using peripheral blood. The receptor's source is a woman aged 55-70 years who had recovered from COVID-19.

Here the CDR3 DNA reads TGTGCCAGTAGTCTGCAGGGTGGCTTCTCCTACAATGAGCAGTTCTTC. Amino acid sequence: CASSLQGGFSYNEQFF. The gene calls are TRBV19 and TRBJ2-1, with D tentatively TRBD1 (5 bases). This CDR3 region has 16 residues. In germline, CDR1 is LNHDA, CDR2 SQIVND (reference sequence). V was pared by 5 bases and J by 0 bases, with 14 bases between.